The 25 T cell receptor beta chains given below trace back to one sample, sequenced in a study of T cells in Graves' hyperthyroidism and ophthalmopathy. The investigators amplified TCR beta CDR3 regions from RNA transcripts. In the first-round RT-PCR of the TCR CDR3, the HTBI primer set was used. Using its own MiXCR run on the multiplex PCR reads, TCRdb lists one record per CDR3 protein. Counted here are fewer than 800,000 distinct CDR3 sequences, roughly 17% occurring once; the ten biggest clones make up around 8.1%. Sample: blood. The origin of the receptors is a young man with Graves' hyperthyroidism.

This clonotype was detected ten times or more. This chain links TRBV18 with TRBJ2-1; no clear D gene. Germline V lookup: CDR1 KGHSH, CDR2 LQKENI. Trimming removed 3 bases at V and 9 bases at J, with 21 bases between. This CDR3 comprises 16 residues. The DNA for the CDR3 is TGTGCCAGCTCACCGAGATCAAGCCTCGTTCTGATTGAGCAGTTCTTC. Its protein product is CASSPRSSLVLIEQFF. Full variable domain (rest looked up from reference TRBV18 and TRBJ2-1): NAGVMQNPRHLVRRRGQEARLRCSPMKGHSHVYWYRQLPEEGLKFMVYLQKENIIDESGMPKERFSAEFPKEGPSILRIQQVVRGDSAAYFCASSPRSSLVLIEQFFGPGTRLTVL.

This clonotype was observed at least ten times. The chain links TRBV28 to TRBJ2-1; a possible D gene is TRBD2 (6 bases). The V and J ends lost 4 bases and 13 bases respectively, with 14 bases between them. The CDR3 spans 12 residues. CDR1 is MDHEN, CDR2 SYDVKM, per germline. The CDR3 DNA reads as TGTGCCAGCAGTTCGTTGACTAGTAGACAGTTCTTC. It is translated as CASSSLTSRQFF.

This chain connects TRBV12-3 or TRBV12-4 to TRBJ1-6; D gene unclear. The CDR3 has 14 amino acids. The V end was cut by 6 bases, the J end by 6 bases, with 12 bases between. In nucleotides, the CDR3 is TGTGCCAGCAGCCTGGGGATGTCTAATTCACCCCTCCACTTT. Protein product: CASSLGMSNSPLHF.

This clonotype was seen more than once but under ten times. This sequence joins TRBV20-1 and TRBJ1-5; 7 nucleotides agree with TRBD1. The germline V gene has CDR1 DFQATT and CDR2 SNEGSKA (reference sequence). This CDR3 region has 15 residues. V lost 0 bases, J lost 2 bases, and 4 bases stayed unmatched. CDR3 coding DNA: TGCAGTGCTAGAGATATGGGACAGCGCAATCAGCCCCAGCATTTT. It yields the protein CSARDMGQRNQPQHF.

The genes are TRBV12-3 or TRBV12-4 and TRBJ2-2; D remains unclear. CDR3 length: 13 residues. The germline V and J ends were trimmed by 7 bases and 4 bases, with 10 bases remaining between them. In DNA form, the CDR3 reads TGTGCCAGCATTCCCGTCCCCACCGGGGAGCTGTTTTTT. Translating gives CASIPVPTGELFF.

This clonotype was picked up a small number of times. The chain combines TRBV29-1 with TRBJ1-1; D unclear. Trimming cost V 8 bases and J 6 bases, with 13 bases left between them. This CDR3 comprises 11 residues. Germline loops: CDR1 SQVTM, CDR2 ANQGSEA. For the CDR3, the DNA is TGCAGCCTCACAAGGAGGGCTGAAGCTTTCTTT. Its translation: CSLTRRAEAFF.

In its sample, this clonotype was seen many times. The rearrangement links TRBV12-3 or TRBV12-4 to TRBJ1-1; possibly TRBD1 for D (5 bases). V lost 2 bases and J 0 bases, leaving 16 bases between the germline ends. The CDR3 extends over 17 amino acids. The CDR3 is CASSLSPPDRLNTEAFF. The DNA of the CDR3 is TGTGCCAGCAGTTTATCTCCCCCCGACAGACTGAACACTGAAGCTTTCTTT.

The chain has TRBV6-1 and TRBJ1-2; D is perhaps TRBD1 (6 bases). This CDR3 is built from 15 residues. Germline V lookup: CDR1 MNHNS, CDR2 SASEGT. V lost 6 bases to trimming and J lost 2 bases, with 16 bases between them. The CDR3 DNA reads TGTGCCAGCAGAAATACAGGGTTCCGGAACTATGGCTACACCTTC. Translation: CASRNTGFRNYGYTF.

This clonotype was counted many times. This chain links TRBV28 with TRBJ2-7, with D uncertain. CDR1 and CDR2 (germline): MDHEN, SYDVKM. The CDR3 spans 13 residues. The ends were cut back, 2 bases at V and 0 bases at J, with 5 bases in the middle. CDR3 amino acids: CASSLTNSYEQYF. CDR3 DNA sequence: TGTGCCAGCAGTTTAACTAACTCCTACGAGCAGTACTTC.

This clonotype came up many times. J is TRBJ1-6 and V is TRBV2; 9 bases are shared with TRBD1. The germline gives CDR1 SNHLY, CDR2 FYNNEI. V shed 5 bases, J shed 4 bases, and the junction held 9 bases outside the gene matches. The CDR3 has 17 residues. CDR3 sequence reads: CASSRTGASKYNSPLHF. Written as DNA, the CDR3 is TGTGCCAGCAGTCGGACAGGGGCCTCCAAATATAATTCACCCCTCCACTTT.

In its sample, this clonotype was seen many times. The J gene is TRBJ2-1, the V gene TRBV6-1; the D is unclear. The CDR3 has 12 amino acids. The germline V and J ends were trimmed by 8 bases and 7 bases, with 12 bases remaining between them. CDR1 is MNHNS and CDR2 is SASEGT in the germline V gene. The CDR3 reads CASGSLLNEQFF. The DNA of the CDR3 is TGTGCCAGCGGGTCATTGCTGAATGAGCAGTTCTTC.

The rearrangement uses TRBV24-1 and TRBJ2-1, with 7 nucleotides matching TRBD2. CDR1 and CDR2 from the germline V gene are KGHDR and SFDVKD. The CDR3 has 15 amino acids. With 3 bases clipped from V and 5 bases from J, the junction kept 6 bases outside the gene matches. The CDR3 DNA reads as TGTGCCACCAGTGATGCCTTGGCGGGAGACAATGAGCAGTTCTTC. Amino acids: CATSDALAGDNEQFF.

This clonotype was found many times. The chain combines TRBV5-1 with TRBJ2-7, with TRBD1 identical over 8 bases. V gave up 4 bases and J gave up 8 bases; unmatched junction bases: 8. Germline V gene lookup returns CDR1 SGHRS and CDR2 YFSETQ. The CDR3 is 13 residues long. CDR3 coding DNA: TGCGCCAGCAGCGCCCGGACAGGGTACCAGCAGTACTTC. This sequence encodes CASSARTGYQQYF.

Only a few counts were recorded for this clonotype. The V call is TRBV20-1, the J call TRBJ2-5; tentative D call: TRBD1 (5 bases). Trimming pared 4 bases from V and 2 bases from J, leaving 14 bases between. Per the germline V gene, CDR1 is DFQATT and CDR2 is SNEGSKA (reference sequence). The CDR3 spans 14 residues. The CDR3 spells CSATSAGRQETQYF. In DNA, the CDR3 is TGCAGTGCTACCTCGGCAGGGCGACAAGAGACCCAGTACTTC.

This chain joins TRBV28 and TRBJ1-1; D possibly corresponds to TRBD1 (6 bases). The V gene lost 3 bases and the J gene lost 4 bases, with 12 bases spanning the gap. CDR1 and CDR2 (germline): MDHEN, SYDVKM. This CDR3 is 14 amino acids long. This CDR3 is CASSLTGMSTEAFF. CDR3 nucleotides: TGTGCCAGCAGTTTGACAGGCATGAGCACTGAAGCTTTCTTT.

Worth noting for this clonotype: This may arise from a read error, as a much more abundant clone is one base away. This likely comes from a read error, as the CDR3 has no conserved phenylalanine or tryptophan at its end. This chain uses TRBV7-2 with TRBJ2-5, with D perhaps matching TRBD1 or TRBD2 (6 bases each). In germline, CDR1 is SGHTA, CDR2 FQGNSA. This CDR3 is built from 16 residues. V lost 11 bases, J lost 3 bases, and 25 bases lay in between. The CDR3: CASGGGIVPYKETQYL. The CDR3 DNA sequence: TGTGCCTCAGGAGGGGGGATCGTGCCTTACAAAGAGACCCAGTACCTC.

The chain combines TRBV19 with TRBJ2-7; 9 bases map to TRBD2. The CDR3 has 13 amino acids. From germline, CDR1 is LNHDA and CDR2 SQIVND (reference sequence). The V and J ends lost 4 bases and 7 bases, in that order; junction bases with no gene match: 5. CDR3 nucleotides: TGTGCCAGTAGTAGCGGGAGGGCCTGGGAGCAGTACTTC. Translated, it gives CASSSGRAWEQYF. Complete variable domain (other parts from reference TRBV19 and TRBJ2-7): DGGITQSPKYLFRKEGQNVTLSCEQNLNHDAMYWYRQDPGQGLRLIYYSQIVNDFQKGDIAEGYSVSREKKESFPLTVTSAQKNPTAFYLCASSSGRAWEQYFGPGTRLTVT.

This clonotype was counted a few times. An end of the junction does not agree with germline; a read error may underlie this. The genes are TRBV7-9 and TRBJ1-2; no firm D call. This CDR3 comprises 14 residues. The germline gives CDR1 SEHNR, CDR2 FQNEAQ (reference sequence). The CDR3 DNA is TGTGCCAGCAGCTTAGTCGGCAGCTACTATGGCTGCACCTTC. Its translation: CASSLVGSYYGCTF.

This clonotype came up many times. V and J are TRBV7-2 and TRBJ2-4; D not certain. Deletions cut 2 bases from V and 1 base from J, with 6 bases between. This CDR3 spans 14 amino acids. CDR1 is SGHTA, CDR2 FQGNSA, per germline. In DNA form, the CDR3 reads TGTGCCAGCAGCTTACACTCGGCCAAAAACATTCAGTACTTC. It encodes CASSLHSAKNIQYF.

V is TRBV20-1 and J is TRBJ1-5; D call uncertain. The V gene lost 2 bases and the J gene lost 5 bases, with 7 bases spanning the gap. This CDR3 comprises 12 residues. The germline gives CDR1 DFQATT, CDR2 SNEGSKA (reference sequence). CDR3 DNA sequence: TGCAGTGCTAGACCCGCCGATCAGCCCCAGCATTTT. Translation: CSARPADQPQHF.

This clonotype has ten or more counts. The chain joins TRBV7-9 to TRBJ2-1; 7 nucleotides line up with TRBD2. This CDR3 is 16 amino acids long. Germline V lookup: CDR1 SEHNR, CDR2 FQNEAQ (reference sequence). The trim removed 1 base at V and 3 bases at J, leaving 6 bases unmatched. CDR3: CASSLGWGGGYNEQFF. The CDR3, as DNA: TGTGCCAGCAGCTTAGGGTGGGGCGGGGGCTACAATGAGCAGTTCTTC.

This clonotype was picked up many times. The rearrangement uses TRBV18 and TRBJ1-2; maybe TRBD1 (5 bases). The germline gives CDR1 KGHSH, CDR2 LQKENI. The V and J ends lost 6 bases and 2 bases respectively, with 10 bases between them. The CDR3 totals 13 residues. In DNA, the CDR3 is TGTGCCAGCTCCCCCGAGGGGAACTATGGCTACACCTTC. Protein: CASSPEGNYGYTF. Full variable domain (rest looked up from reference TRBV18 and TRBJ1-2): NAGVMQNPRHLVRRRGQEARLRCSPMKGHSHVYWYRQLPEEGLKFMVYLQKENIIDESGMPKERFSAEFPKEGPSILRIQQVVRGDSAAYFCASSPEGNYGYTFGSGTRLTVV.

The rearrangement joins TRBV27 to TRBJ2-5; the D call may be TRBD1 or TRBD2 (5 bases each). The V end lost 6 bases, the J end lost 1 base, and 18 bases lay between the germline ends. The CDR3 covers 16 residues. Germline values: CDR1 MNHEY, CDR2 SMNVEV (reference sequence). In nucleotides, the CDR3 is TGTGCCAGCAGGGACCGAGGGAAGAGGGGCCAAGAGACCCAGTACTTC. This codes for CASRDRGKRGQETQYF.

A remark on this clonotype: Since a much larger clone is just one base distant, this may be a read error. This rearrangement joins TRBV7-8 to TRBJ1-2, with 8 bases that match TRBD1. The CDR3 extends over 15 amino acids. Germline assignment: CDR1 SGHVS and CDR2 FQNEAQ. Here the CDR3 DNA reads TGTGCCAGCAGCGACTACAGGGGGTTGAACTGTGGCTACACCTTC. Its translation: CASSDYRGLNCGYTF.

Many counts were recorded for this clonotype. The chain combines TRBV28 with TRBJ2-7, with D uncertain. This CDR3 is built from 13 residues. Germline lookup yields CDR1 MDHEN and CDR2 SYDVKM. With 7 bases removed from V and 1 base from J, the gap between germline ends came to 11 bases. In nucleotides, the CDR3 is TGTGCCAGCAACATAAGATCGTCCTACGAGCAGTACTTC. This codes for CASNIRSSYEQYF.